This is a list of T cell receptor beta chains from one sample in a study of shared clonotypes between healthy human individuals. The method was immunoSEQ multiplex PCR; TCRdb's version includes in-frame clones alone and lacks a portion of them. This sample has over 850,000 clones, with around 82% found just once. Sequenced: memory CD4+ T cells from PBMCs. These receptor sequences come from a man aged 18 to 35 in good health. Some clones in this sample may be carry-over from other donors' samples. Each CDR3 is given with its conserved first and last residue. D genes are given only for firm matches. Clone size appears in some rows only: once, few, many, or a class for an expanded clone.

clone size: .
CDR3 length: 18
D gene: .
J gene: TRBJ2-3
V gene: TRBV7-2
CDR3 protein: CASSPPPWDLSSPDTQYF
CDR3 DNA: TGTGCCAGCAGCCCGCCCCCCTGGGACTTGTCTTCCCCAGATACGCAGTATTTT

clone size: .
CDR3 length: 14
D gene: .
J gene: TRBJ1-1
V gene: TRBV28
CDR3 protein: CASTLFPTGVEAFF
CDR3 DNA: TGTGCCAGCACCCTCTTTCCGACGGGGGTTGAAGCTTTCTTT

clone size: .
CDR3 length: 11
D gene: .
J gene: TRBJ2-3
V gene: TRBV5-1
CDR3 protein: CASSVTDTQYF
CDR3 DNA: TGCGCCAGCAGTGTCACAGATACGCAGTATTTT

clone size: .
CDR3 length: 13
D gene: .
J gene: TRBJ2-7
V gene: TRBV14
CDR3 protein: CASSQRDRTEQYF
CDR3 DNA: TGTGCCAGCAGCCAAAGGGACCGGACCGAGCAGTACTTC

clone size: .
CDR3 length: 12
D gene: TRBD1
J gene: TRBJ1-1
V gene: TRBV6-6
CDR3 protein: CASRPKQGEAFF
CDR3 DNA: TGTGCCAGCAGACCCAAACAGGGGGAAGCTTTCTTT

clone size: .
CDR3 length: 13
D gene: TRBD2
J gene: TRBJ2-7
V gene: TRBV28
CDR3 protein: CASQAGGPYEQYF
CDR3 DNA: TGTGCCAGTCAAGCGGGAGGGCCCTACGAGCAGTACTTC

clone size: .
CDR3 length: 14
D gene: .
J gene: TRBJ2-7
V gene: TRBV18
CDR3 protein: CASSPPSTVYEQYF
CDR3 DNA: TGTGCCAGCTCACCACCGTCGACAGTCTACGAGCAGTACTTC

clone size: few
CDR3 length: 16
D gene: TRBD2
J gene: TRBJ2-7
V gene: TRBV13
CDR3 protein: CASSFRLAGGHYEQYF
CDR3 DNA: TGTGCCAGCAGCTTCCGACTAGCGGGAGGCCACTACGAGCAGTACTTC

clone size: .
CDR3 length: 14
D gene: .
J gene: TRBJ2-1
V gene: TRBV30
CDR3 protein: CAWSVGLADNEQFF
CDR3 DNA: TGTGCCTGGAGTGTAGGATTAGCGGACAATGAGCAGTTCTTC

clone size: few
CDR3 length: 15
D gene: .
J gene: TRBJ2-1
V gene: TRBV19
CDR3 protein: CASSIYGDLLGEQFF
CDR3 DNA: TGTGCCAGTAGTATTTACGGAGATCTTCTAGGTGAGCAGTTCTTC

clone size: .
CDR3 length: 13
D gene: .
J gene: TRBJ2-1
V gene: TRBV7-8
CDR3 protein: CASSQTSYNEQFF
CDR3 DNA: TGTGCCAGCAGCCAGACTAGTTACAATGAGCAGTTCTTC

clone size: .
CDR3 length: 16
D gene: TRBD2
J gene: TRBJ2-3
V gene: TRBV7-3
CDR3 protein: CASSLSLAGEWDTQYF
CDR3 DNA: TGTGCCAGCAGCCTCTCCCTAGCGGGAGAATGGGATACGCAGTATTTT

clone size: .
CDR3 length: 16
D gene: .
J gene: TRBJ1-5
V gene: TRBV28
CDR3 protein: CASSFGSVVSNQPQHF
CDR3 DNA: TGTGCCAGCAGTTTTGGTTCGGTGGTCAGCAATCAGCCCCAGCATTTT

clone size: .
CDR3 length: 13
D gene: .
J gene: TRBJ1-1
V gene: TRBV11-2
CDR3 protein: CASSFKGGTEAFF
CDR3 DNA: TGTGCCAGCAGCTTTAAAGGAGGGACTGAAGCTTTCTTT

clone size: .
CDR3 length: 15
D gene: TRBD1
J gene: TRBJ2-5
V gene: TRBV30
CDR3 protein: CAWSVLGQTQETQYF
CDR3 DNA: TGTGCCTGGAGTGTACTGGGACAGACGCAAGAGACCCAGTACTTC

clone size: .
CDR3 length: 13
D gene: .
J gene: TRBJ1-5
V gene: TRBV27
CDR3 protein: CASSLRGNIRQHF
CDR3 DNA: TGTGCCAGCAGTTTACGCGGGAATATACGCCAGCATTTT

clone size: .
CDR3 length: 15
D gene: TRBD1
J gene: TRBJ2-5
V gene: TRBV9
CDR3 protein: CASSLRTGGAETQYF
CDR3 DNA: TGTGCCAGCAGCTTGAGGACAGGGGGGGCAGAGACCCAGTACTTC

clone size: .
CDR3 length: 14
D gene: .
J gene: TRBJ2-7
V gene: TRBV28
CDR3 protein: CASSSDRPTYEQYF
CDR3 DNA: TGTGCCAGCAGTTCGGACCGACCCACCTACGAGCAGTACTTC

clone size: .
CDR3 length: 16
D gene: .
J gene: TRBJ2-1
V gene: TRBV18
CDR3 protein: CASSPERGTSYNEQFF
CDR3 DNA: TGTGCCAGCTCACCGGAGAGGGGAACTTCCTACAATGAGCAGTTCTTC

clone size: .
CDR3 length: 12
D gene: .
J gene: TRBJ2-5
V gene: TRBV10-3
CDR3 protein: CAISWSKETQYF
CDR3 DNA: TGTGCCATCAGCTGGTCGAAAGAGACCCAGTACTTC

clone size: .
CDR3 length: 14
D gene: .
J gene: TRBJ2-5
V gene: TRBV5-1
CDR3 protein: CASSLSGGGETQYF
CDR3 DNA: TGCGCCAGCAGCCTTAGCGGAGGCGGGGAGACCCAGTACTTC

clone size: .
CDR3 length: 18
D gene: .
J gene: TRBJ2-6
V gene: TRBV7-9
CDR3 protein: CASSPGPRGDSGANVLTF
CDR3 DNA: TGTGCCAGCAGCCCGGGACCTCGCGGAGACTCTGGGGCCAACGTCCTGACTTTC

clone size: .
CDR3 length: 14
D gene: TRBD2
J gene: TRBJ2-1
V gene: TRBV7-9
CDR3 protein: CATKTSDPYNEQFF
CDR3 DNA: TGTGCCACTAAGACTAGCGACCCCTACAATGAGCAGTTCTTC

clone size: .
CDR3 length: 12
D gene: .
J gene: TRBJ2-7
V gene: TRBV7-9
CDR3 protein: CASSVAFGEQYF
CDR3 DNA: TGTGCCAGCAGCGTGGCCTTTGGGGAGCAGTACTTC

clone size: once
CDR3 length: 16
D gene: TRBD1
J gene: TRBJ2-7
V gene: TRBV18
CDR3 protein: CASSPIRGLHMYEQYF
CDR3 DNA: TGTGCCAGCTCACCAATAAGGGGGCTACACATGTACGAGCAGTACTTC

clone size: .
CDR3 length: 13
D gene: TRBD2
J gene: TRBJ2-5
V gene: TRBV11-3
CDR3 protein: CASSPGLVETQYF
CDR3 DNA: TGTGCCAGCAGCCCGGGACTAGTTGAGACCCAGTACTTC

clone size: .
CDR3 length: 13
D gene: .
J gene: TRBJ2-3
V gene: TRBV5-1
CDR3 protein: CASRNRYPDTQYF
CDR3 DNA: TGCGCCAGCAGGAACCGGTATCCAGATACGCAGTATTTT

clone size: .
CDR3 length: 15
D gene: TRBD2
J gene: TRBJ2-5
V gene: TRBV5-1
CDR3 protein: CASSQGLATKETQYF
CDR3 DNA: TGCGCCAGCAGCCAGGGACTAGCGACCAAAGAGACCCAGTACTTC

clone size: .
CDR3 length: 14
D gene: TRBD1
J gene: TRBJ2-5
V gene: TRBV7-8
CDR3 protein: CASSPRTGQETQYF
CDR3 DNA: TGTGCCAGCAGCCCCCGGACAGGTCAAGAGACCCAGTACTTC

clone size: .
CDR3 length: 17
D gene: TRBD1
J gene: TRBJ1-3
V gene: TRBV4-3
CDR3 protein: CASSQEPSTGAGNTIYF
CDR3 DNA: TGCGCCAGCAGCCAAGAGCCCTCGACAGGGGCGGGAAACACCATATATTTT

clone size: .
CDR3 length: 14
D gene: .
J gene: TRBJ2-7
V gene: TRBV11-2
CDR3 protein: CASSRVASTYEQYF
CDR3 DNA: TGTGCCAGCTCCCGCGTCGCTAGTACCTACGAGCAGTACTTC

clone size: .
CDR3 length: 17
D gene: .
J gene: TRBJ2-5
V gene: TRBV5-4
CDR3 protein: CASSNGAGPQYQGTQYF
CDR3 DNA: TGTGCCAGCAGCAACGGCGCGGGTCCTCAGTACCAAGGGACCCAGTACTTC

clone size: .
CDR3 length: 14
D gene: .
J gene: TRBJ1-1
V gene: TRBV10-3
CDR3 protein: CAISGRPGNTEAFF
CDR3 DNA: TGTGCCATCAGTGGCAGACCCGGGAACACTGAAGCTTTCTTT

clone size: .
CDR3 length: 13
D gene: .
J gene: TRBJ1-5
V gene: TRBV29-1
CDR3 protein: CSVLPGFDQPQHF
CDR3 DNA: TGCAGCGTTCTTCCAGGGTTTGATCAGCCCCAGCATTTT

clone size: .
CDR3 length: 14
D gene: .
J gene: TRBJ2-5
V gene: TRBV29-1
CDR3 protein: CSVILGGFSETQYF
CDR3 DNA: TGCAGCGTTATCCTTGGGGGATTTTCGGAGACCCAGTACTTC

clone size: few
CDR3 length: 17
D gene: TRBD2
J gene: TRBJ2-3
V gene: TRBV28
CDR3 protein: CASSLGGLAGGVGTQYF
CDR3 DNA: TGTGCCAGCAGTTTAGGGGGACTAGCGGGAGGAGTTGGTACGCAGTATTTT

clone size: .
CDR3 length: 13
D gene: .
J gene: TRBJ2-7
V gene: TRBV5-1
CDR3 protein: CASSLIISTEQYF
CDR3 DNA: TGCGCCAGCAGCTTGATTATATCTACCGAGCAGTACTTC

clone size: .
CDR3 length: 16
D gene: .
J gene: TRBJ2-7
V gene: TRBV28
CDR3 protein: CASSLAPGLSLGQQYF
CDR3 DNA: TGTGCCAGCAGTTTGGCTCCGGGACTTTCCCTAGGCCAGCAGTACTTC

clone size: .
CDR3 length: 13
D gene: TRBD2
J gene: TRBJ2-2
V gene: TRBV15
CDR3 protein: CATSRRETGELFF
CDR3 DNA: TGTGCCACCAGCAGGCGGGAGACCGGGGAGCTGTTTTTT

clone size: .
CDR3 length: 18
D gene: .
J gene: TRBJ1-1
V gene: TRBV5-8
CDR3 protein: CASSLAGAGMGRNTEAFF
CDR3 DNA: TGTGCCAGCAGCTTGGCCGGGGCAGGGATGGGTCGGAACACTGAAGCTTTCTTT

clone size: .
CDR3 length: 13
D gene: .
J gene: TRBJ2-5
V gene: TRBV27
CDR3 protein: CASSSWVGETQYF
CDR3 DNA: TGTGCCAGCAGTTCCTGGGTCGGAGAGACCCAGTACTTC